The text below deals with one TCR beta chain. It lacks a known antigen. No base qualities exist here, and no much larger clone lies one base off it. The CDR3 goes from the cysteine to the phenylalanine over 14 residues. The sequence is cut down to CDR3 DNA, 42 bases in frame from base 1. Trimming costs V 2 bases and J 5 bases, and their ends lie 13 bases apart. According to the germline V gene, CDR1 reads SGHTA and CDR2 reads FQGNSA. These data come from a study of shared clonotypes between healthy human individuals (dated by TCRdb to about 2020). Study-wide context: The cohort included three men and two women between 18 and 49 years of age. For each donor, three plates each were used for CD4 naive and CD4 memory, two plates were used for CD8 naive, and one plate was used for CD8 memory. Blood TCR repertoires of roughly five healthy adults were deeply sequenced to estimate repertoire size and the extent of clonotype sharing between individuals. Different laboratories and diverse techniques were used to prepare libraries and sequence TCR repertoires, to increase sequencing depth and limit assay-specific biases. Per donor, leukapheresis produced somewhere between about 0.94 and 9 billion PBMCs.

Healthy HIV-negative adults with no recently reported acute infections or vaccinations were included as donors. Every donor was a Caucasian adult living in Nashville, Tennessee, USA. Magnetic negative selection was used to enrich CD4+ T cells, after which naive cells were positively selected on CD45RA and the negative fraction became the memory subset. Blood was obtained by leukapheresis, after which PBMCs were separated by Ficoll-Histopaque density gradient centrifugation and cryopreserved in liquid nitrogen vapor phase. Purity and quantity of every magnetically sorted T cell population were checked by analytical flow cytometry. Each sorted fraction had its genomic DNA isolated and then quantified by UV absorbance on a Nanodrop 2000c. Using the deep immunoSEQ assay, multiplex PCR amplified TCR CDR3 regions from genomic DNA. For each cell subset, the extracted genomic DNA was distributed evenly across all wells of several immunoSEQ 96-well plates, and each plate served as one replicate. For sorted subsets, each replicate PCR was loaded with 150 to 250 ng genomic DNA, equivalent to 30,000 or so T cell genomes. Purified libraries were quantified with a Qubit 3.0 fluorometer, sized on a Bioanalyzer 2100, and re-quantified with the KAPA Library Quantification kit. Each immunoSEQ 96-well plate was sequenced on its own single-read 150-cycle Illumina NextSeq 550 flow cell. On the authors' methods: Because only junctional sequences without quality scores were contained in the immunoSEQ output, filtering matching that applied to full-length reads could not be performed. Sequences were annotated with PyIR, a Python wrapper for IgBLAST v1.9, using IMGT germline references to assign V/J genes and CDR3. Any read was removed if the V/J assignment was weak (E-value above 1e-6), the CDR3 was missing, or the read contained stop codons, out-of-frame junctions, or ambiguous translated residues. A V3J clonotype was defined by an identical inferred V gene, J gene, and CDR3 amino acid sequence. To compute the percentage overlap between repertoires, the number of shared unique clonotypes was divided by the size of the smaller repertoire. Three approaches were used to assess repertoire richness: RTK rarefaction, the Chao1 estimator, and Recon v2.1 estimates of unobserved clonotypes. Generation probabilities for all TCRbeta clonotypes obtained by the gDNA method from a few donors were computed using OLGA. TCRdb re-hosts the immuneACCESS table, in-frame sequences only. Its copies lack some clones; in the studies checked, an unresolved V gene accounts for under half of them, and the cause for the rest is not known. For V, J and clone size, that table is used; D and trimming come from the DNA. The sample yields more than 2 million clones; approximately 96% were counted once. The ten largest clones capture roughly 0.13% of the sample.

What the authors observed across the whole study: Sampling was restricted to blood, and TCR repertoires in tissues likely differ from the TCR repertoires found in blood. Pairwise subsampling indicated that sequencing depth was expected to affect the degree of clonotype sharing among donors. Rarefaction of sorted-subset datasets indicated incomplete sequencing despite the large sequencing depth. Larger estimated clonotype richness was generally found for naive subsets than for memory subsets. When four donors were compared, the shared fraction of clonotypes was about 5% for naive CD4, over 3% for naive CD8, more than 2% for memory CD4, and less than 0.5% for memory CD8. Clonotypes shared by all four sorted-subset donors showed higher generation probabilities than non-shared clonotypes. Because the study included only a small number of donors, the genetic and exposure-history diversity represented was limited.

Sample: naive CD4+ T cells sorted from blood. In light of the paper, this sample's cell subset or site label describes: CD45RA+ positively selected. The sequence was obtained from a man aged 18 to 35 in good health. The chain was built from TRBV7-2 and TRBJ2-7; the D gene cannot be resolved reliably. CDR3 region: CASSLSITRHEQYF. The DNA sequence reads TGTGCCAGCAGCTTATCTATAACGCGCCACGAGCAGTACTTC.